This T cell receptor (beta chain) was recorded in a study of ipilimumab plus nivolumab after autologous stem cell transplantation. After removal of 6 bases from V and 3 bases from J, the junction contained 9 bases not matched to a gene. This CDR3 is 15 amino acids long. Germline V gene sequence: CDR1 MNHNS, CDR2 SASEGT. Dosing: nivolumab 3 mg/kg IV, weeks 1, 4, 7, 10, then every two weeks to week 26. Assay: immunoSEQ multiplex PCR; the TCRdb copy retains only in-frame clones and omits some. The table records 22,000 or so clones, approximately 73% of them present only once. This clone has a handful of counts.

The receptor was derived from a male donor with diffuse large B-cell lymphoma. The material was PBMCs, obtained in a trial of ipilimumab plus nivolumab as post-transplant consolidation. The rearrangement joins TRBV6-1 to TRBJ1-1; TRBD1 agrees at 8 bases. The CDR3 DNA reads as TGTGCCAGCAGGCCCCTAGGACAGGGATACACTGAAGCTTTCTTT. Its translation: CASRPLGQGYTEAFF.